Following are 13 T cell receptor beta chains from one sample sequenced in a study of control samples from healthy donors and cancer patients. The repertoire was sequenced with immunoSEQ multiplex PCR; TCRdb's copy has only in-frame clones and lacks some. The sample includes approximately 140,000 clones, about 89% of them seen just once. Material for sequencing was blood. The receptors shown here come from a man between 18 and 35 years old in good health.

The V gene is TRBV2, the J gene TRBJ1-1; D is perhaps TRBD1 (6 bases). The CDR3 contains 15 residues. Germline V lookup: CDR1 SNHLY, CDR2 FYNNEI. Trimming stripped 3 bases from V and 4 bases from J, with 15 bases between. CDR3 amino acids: CASSEELGGSTEAFF. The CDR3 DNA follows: TGTGCCAGCAGTGAGGAGTTAGGGGGGTCCACTGAAGCTTTCTTT.

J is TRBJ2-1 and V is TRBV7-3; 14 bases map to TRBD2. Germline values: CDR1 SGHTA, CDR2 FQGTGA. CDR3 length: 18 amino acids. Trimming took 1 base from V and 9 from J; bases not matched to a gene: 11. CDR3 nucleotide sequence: TGTGCCAGCAGCTTAAACGCCCTGGGACTAGCGGGGGTCGGTGAGCAGTTCTTC. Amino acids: CASSLNALGLAGVGEQFF.

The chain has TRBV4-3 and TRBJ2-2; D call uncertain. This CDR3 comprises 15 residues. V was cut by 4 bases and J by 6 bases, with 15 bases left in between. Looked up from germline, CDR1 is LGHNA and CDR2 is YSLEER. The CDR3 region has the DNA TGCGCCAGCAGCCGCGGAAGTTTTTTGGCCGGGGAGCTGTTTTTT. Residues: CASSRGSFLAGELFF.

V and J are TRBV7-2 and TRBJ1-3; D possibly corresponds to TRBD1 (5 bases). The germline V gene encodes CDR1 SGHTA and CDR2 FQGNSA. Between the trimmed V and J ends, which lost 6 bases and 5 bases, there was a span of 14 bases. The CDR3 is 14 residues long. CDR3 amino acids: CASRPSTVRNTIYF. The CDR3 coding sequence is TGTGCCAGCAGGCCCTCGACAGTTCGAAACACCATATATTTT.

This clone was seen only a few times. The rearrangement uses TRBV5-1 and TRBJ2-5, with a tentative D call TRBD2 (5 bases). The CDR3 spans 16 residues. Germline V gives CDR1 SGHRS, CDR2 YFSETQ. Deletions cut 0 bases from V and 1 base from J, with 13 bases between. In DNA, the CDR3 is TGCGCCAGCAGCTTGGGAGGGCCATTGACCCAAGAGACCCAGTACTTC. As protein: CASSLGGPLTQETQYF.

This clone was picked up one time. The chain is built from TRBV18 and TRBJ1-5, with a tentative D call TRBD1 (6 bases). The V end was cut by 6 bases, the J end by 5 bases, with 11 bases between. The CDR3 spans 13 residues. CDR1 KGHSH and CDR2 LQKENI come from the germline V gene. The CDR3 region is CASSLSGDQPQHF. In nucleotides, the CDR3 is TGTGCCAGCTCGCTCTCAGGGGATCAGCCCCAGCATTTT.

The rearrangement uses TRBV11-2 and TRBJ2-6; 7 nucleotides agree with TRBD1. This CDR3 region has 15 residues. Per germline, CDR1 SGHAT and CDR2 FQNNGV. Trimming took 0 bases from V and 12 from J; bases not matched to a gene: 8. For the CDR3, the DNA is TGTGCCAGCAGCTTAGAATGGGACAGCTACGGCGTCCTGACTTTC. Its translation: CASSLEWDSYGVLTF.

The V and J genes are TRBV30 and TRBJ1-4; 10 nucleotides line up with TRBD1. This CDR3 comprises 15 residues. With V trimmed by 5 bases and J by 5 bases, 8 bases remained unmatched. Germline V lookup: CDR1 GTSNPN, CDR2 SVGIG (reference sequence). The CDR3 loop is CAWGPGTGDNEKLFF. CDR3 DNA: TGTGCCTGGGGCCCGGGGACAGGGGACAATGAAAAACTGTTTTTT.

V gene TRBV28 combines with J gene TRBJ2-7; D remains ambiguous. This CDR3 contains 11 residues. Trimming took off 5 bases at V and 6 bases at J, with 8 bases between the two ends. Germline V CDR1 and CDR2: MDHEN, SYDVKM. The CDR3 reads CASSNRVEQYF. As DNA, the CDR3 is TGTGCCAGCAGTAATCGGGTCGAGCAGTACTTC.

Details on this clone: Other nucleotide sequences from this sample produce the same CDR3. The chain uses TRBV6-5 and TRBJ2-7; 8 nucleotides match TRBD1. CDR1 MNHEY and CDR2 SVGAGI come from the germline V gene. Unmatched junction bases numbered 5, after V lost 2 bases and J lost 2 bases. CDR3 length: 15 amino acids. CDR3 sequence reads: CASSYRGQGTYEQYF. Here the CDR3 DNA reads TGTGCCAGCAGTTACCGCGGACAGGGCACCTACGAGCAGTACTTC.

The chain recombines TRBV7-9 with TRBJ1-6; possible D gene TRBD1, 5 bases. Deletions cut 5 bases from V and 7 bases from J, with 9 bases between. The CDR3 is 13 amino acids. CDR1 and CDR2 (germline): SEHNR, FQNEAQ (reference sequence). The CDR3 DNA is TGTGCCAGCAGCCGGGACCCCAATTCACCCCTCCACTTT. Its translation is CASSRDPNSPLHF.

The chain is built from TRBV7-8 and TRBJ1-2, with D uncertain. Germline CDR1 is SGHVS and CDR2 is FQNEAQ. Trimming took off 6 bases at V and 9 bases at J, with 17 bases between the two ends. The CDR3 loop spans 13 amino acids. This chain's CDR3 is CASRRPEVPSYTF. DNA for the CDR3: TGTGCCAGCAGGCGACCGGAGGTACCAAGCTACACCTTC.

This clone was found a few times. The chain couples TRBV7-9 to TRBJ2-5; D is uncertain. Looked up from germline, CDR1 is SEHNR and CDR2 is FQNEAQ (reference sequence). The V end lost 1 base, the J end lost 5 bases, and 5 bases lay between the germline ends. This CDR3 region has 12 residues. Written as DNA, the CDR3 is TGTGCCAGCAGCTTAGAGTCGGAGACCCAGTACTTC. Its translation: CASSLESETQYF.